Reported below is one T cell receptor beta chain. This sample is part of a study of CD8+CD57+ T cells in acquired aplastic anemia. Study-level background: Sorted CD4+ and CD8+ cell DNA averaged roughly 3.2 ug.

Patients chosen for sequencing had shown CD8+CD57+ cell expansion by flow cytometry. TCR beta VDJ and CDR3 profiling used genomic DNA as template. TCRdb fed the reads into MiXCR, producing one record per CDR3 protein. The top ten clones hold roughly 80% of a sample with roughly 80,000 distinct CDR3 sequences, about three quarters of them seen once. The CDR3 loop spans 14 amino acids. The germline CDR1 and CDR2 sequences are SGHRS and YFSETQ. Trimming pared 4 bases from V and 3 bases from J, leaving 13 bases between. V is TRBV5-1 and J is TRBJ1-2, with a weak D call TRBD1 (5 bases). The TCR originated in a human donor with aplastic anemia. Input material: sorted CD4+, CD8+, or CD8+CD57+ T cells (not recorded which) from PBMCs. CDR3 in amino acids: CASSAEPTDYGYTF. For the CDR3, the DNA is TGCGCCAGCAGCGCTGAACCGACAGACTATGGCTACACCTTC.